A selection of T cell receptor beta chains follows, all from one sample in a study of blood T cells in healthy people across ages. From the 5' RACE reads, TCRdb called clonotypes with MiXCR, one entry per CDR3 protein. The sample yields more than 650,000 distinct CDR3 sequences, 22% seen once. The sample consisted of blood. These receptors originate from a man between 65 and 85 years old in good health. Both conserved end residues are part of each CDR3. Each record gives: clone size, J gene, D gene, V gene, CDR3 DNA, CDR3 protein. A D gene is named only where the DNA matches it firmly. The size field is filled for only some rows; it gives once, few, many or a size class.

many,TRBJ1-5,-,TRBV12-3/TRBV12-4,TGTGCCAGCAGTTTATCGGAGTATAGCAATCAGCCCCAGCATTTT,CASSLSEYSNQPQHF
-,TRBJ2-4,-,TRBV4-3,TGCGCCAGCAGCCAAGATCTTTTTGGGGGAATAGCCAAAAACATTCAGTACTTC,CASSQDLFGGIAKNIQYF
few,TRBJ1-1,-,TRBV5-1,TGCGCCACAAAATCTTTGGCGAACACTGAAGCTTTCTTT,CATKSLANTEAFF
-,TRBJ2-5,TRBD1,TRBV5-5,TGTGCCAGCAGCTCCGGGACAGCATGGGAGCAGTACTTC,CASSSGTAWEQYF
few,TRBJ1-2,-,TRBV5-1,TGCGCCAGCAGCCCCGACACCACCTATGGCTACACCTTC,CASSPDTTYGYTF
-,TRBJ1-1,TRBD1,TRBV5-1,TGCGCCAGCGGAACTTGGACAGGGAAGAACACTGAAGCTTTCTTT,CASGTWTGKNTEAFF
-,TRBJ2-1,TRBD1,TRBV20-1,TGCAGTGCTGAAACCAGAGGGGGCGCCTACAATGAGCAGTTCTTC,CSAETRGGAYNEQFF
few,TRBJ1-2,-,TRBV9,TGTGCCAGCATGGGCACGATTAACTATGGCTACACCTTC,CASMGTINYGYTF
-,TRBJ2-1,-,TRBV12-3/TRBV12-4,TGTGCCAGCAGTCTGGGGGTGCTGGCGGGCTCCTACAATGAGCAGTTCTTC,CASSLGVLAGSYNEQFF
-,TRBJ1-5,-,TRBV7-2,TGTGCCAGCAGCTCCAGAGGGGGAGACCAGCCCCAGCATTTT,CASSSRGGDQPQHF
few,TRBJ2-3,TRBD2,TRBV13,TGTGCCAGCATCAACTCCAGACCTAGCGGTGGAGATACGCAGTATTTT,CASINSRPSGGDTQYF
-,TRBJ1-4,-,TRBV29-1,TGCAGCGTTGGGGACGGAGGGAGTAATGAAAAACTGTTTTTT,CSVGDGGSNEKLFF
-,TRBJ2-3,-,TRBV7-3,TGTGCCAGCAGCGCCACAGGGATCAGCACAGATACGCAGTATTTT,CASSATGISTDTQYF
few,TRBJ1-2,-,TRBV6-6,TGTGCCAGCAGCTCCCGGGGGTGGGGGGACTATGGCTACACCTTC,CASSSRGWGDYGYTF
-,TRBJ2-3,TRBD1,TRBV5-1,TGCGCCAGCAGCTTAGTTACAGGGGAACGCACAGATACGCAGTATTTT,CASSLVTGERTDTQYF
few,TRBJ1-4,TRBD1,TRBV20-1,TGCAGTGCTAGCCGGGCACAGGGGGCTAGGACTAATGAAAAACTGTTTTTT,CSASRAQGARTNEKLFF
few,TRBJ2-7,TRBD1,TRBV20-1,TGCAGTGCTAGAGATCCCGGACAGGGCTACGAGCAGTACTTC,CSARDPGQGYEQYF
-,TRBJ1-3,-,TRBV4-1,TGCGCCAGCAGCCAAGATTGGAGCATTGGCTCTGGAAACACCATATATTTT,CASSQDWSIGSGNTIYF
-,TRBJ2-4,-,TRBV12-3/TRBV12-4,TGTGCCAGCAGTTATCCAGAGGACACAAAAAACATTCAGTACTTC,CASSYPEDTKNIQYF
-,TRBJ2-1,TRBD2,TRBV9,TGTGCCAGCAGCGAAAGCGGGGGGCATTACGATGAGCAGTTCTTC,CASSESGGHYDEQFF
few,TRBJ1-4,-,TRBV12-3/TRBV12-4,TGTGCCAGCAGAACACAGATTTCAAATGAAAAACTGTTTTTT,CASRTQISNEKLFF
-,TRBJ1-2,-,TRBV7-2,TGTGCCAGCGGCTTAGATTCTCGAGGGGGCTATGGCTACACCTTC,CASGLDSRGGYGYTF
-,TRBJ2-5,TRBD2,TRBV11-2,TGTGCCAGCAGGTCTAGCGGGCCGCAAGAGACCCAGTACTTC,CASRSSGPQETQYF
few,TRBJ2-3,-,TRBV7-9,TGTGCCAGCAGCTTAGCTAGAACCCGGCCAGATACGCAGTATTTT,CASSLARTRPDTQYF
-,TRBJ2-1,-,TRBV12-3/TRBV12-4,TGTGCCAGCAGGGCGCCTTCTAGGTACAATGAGCAGTTCTTC,CASRAPSRYNEQFF
-,TRBJ1-2,-,TRBV3-1,TGTGCCAGCAGCACCCCGAGGGATGGTAATACCCTAAACTATGGCTACACCTTC,CASSTPRDGNTLNYGYTF
-,TRBJ2-1,-,TRBV7-9,TGTGCCAGCAGCTTACTGCTGGGGGGTTACAATGAGCGGCTCTTC,CASSLLLGGYNERLF
-,TRBJ2-5,-,TRBV10-2,TGCGCCAGCAGAGGGGAGCTCGAGTACCAAGAGACCCAGTACTTC,CASRGELEYQETQYF
few,TRBJ1-5,-,TRBV20-1,TGCAGTGCTCCGTTCCGACAGAAGAATTATAGCAATCAGCCCCAGCATTTT,CSAPFRQKNYSNQPQHF
few,TRBJ2-2,-,TRBV2,TGTGCCAGCGCTCCCTACACCGGGGAGCTGTTTTTT,CASAPYTGELFF
few,TRBJ1-1,-,TRBV27,TGTGCCAGCAGTTTATATGGGGGAGGAGACACTGAAGCTTTCTTT,CASSLYGGGDTEAFF
-,TRBJ2-3,TRBD1,TRBV20-1,TGCAGTGGAGGACAGGGCTCAGATACGCAGTATTTT,CSGGQGSDTQYF
-,TRBJ1-4,TRBD1,TRBV4-3,TGCGCCAGCAGCCAAGGGGACAGGGGGCGCGATGAAAAACTGTTTTTT,CASSQGDRGRDEKLFF
-,TRBJ2-7,TRBD2,TRBV7-6,TGTGCCAGCAGCTCCGCCGGGACTAGCTTATACTTC,CASSSAGTSLYF
few,TRBJ1-5,-,TRBV3-1,TGTGCCAGCAGCCAAGATTTGGCCGAAAATCAGCCCCAGCATTTT,CASSQDLAENQPQHF
few,TRBJ2-5,TRBD2,TRBV5-5,TGTGCCAGCAGCTTTCCGGGACTAGCGGGGGGTTACCAAGAGACCCAGTACTTC,CASSFPGLAGGYQETQYF
few,TRBJ1-5,-,TRBV12-3/TRBV12-4,TGTGCCAGCAGTTTGGGGGTTCTTCAGCCCCAGCATTTT,CASSLGVLQPQHF
-,TRBJ1-2,TRBD1,TRBV5-1,TGCGCCAGCAGCTGGTGGGGACAGCCACCCTATGGCTACACCTTC,CASSWWGQPPYGYTF
few,TRBJ1-4,-,TRBV7-8,TGTGCCAGCAGCTTAGGTCGGGGGGCTGGTGAAAAACTGTTTTTT,CASSLGRGAGEKLFF
few,TRBJ1-4,-,TRBV10-2,TGCGCCAGCAGGGTAACAGCAACTAATGAAAAACTGTTTTTT,CASRVTATNEKLFF
few,TRBJ2-3,-,TRBV20-1,TGCAGCAAGGCTAGGTCGGGACGCACAGATACGCAGTATTTT,CSKARSGRTDTQYF
-,TRBJ2-2,-,TRBV28,TGTGCCAGCAGCCAAACCTTGACAGGGAACACCGGGGAGCTGTTTTTT,CASSQTLTGNTGELFF
-,TRBJ2-2,TRBD1,TRBV24-1,TGTGCCACCAGCCCTCGAAGGGACAGCCGAACCGGGGAGCTGTTTTTT,CATSPRRDSRTGELFF
few,TRBJ2-7,-,TRBV6-1,TGTGCCAGCAGCCAAACTAGTAATCCCTACGAGCAGTACTTC,CASSQTSNPYEQYF
-,TRBJ1-1,-,TRBV29-1,TGCAGCGTTGACGAGAACGGGGGTACTGAAGCTTTCTTT,CSVDENGGTEAFF
-,TRBJ2-7,TRBD1,TRBV5-1,TGCGCCAGCAGCCTCGACTGGGACAGGGTAAAACACGAGCAGTACTTC,CASSLDWDRVKHEQYF
many,TRBJ1-2,-,TRBV5-5,TGTGCCAGCAGCGGTACGGGTTACTATGGCTACACCTTC,CASSGTGYYGYTF
-,TRBJ2-3,-,TRBV19,TGTGCCAGTAGCGATCGGGGTGGGGCTATCTGGACAGATACGCAGTATTTT,CASSDRGGAIWTDTQYF
few,TRBJ1-4,TRBD1,TRBV29-1,TGCAGCGCCGGACGTACAGGGGGCTCGGGTGAAAAACTGTTTTTT,CSAGRTGGSGEKLFF
few,TRBJ2-3,-,TRBV2,TGTGCCAGTGGACCGCGCACAGATACGCAGTATTTT,CASGPRTDTQYF
-,TRBJ1-5,-,TRBV20-1,TGCAGTGCTATTACGTCCCCCCATCAGCCCCAGCATTTT,CSAITSPHQPQHF
few,TRBJ2-2,TRBD2,TRBV5-1,TGCGCCAGCAGCGCGACTAGCGGGACTACCGGGGAGCTGTTTTTT,CASSATSGTTGELFF